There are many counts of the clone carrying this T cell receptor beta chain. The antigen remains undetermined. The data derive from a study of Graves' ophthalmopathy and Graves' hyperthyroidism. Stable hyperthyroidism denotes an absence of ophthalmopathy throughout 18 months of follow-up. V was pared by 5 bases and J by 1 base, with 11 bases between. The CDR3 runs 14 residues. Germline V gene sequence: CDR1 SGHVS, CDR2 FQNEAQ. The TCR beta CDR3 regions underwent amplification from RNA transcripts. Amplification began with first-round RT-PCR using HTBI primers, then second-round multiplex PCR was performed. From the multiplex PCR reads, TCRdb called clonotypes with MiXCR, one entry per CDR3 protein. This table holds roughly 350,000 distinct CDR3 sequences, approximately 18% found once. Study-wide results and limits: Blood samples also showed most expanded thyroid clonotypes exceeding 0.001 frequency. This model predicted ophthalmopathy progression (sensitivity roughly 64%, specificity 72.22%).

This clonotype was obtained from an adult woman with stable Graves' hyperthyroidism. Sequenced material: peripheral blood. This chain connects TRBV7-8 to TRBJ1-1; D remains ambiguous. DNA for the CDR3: TGTGCCAGCAGCATCGGGGTTGCGAACACTGAAGCTTTCTTT. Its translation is CASSIGVANTEAFF.